These T cell receptor beta chains were read from a single sample in a study of post-analysis software for immune sequencing data. TCRdb processed the PCR reads anew with MiXCR; each CDR3 protein has one entry. The sample lists a few hundred thousand distinct CDR3 sequences, 34% occurring once. What was sequenced was blood. The receptors stem from a girl under 18 with multiple sclerosis. Each CDR3 is given with its conserved first and last residue. Each record gives: J gene, clone size, D gene, V gene, CDR3 DNA, CDR3 protein. The D gene is left open where the match is weak. Clone size is shown for a subset of rows, as once, few, many or a class of expanded clone.

TRBJ2-1	-	-	TRBV27	TGTGCCAGCAGTTTTGGGACGGAGAATGAGCAGTTCTTC	CASSFGTENEQFF
TRBJ2-3	-	-	TRBV11-2	TGTGCCAGCAGCTTCGATAGGACTTTCACAGATACGCAGTATTTT	CASSFDRTFTDTQYF
TRBJ1-4	-	-	TRBV6-5	TGTGCCAGCAGTTACTCGAATACAGGAATTGAAAAACTGTTTTTT	CASSYSNTGIEKLFF
TRBJ2-5	few	-	TRBV5-1	TGCGCCAGCAGCTTGGGAGGTAGCGAGGGAGAGACCCAGTACTTC	CASSLGGSEGETQYF
TRBJ2-3	-	TRBD2	TRBV4-1	TGCGCCAGCAGCCAGGGCTGGGGCGGGAGAGATACGCAGTATTTT	CASSQGWGGRDTQYF
TRBJ1-2	many	-	TRBV5-1	TGCGCCAGCAGCTTGGAAACAGGCCAAGAGGGCTATGGCTACACCTTC	CASSLETGQEGYGYTF
TRBJ2-1	-	-	TRBV4-1	TGCGCCAGCAGCCAAGATCAGAGGGTCTCCTACAATGAGCAGTTCTTC	CASSQDQRVSYNEQFF
TRBJ2-3	-	-	TRBV19	TGTGCCAGTAGTATAGAGGCAAATCCTAGCACAGATACGCAGTATTTT	CASSIEANPSTDTQYF
TRBJ2-7	-	-	TRBV6-5	TGTGCCAGCGTATTGCAGGTGGCAGGCTCCTGCGAGCAGTACTTC	CASVLQVAGSCEQYF
TRBJ2-1	-	TRBD2	TRBV24-1	TGTGCCACCAGTGATTTGAGGTTAGCGGGGAGTACGGAGCAGTTCTTC	CATSDLRLAGSTEQFF
TRBJ2-2	-	-	TRBV5-5	TGTGCCAGCAGCCAGACCTTCGGGAACACCGGGGAGCTGTTTTTT	CASSQTFGNTGELFF
TRBJ1-1	-	-	TRBV5-4	TGTGCCAGCAGCTTTTGGGGGGCAAGGAACACTGAAGCTTTCTTT	CASSFWGARNTEAFF
TRBJ1-3	-	-	TRBV4-1	TGCGCCAGCAGCCAAGAAGGCAGGAGCGGAAACACCATATATTTT	CASSQEGRSGNTIYF
TRBJ2-5	few	-	TRBV12-3/TRBV12-4	TGTGCCAGCAGCCGGTTGAATGGAGAGACCCAGTACTTC	CASSRLNGETQYF
TRBJ2-1	-	-	TRBV7-2	TGTGCCAGCAGCTTAGTTGGCGGATACTCCTACAATGAGCAGTTCTTC	CASSLVGGYSYNEQFF
TRBJ1-5	-	TRBD1	TRBV20-1	TGCAGTGCTAGGCCTCGACAGGGCACCAATCAGCCCCAGCATTTT	CSARPRQGTNQPQHF
TRBJ1-2	-	-	TRBV3-1	TGTGCCAGCAGCCAAGATACTTACAGTGCCTATGGCTACACCTTC	CASSQDTYSAYGYTF
TRBJ1-1	-	TRBD1	TRBV4-1	TGCGCCGGCAGCCAACGACAGGGCGAGGGCACTGAAGCTTTCTTT	CAGSQRQGEGTEAFF
TRBJ2-7	-	-	TRBV9	TGTGCCAGCAGCGCCTCAGGACTCTCCTACGAGCAGTACTTC	CASSASGLSYEQYF
TRBJ2-3	-	-	TRBV12-3/TRBV12-4	TGTGCCAGCAGTCCAGTTAGTTCGACAGATACGCAGTATTTT	CASSPVSSTDTQYF
TRBJ2-6	once	TRBD1	TRBV20-1	TGCAGTGCCATGGGACAGGCCAACGTCCGGACTTTC	CSAMGQANVRTF
TRBJ2-7	few	TRBD2	TRBV10-3	TGTGCCAGCGGGGGGCCCTCCTACGAGCAGTACTTC	CASGGPSYEQYF
TRBJ2-7	-	TRBD1	TRBV6-1	TGTGCCATCAGGGGACAGCTCAGCTCCTACGAGCAGTACTTC	CAIRGQLSSYEQYF
TRBJ2-6	-	TRBD2	TRBV5-1	TGCGCCAGCAGCTTGGTTATCCGGGGGGCTGGGGCCAACGTCCTGACTTTC	CASSLVIRGAGANVLTF
TRBJ2-5	few	-	TRBV11-2	TGTGCCAGCAGCTTAGTAGGCACGGAGTTTGGGACCCAGTACTTC	CASSLVGTEFGTQYF
TRBJ2-3	-	TRBD2	TRBV20-1	TGCAGTGCTAGTTCTAGCGGGGGGGATACGCAGTATTTT	CSASSSGGDTQYF
TRBJ2-7	-	TRBD2	TRBV28	TGTGCCAGCAGGCCGACTAGCGGGGGGTATGGCGAGCAGTACTTC	CASRPTSGGYGEQYF
TRBJ1-5	few	-	TRBV27	TGTGCCAGCAGTTTCCCCGAAGGGGTTAGCAATCAGCCCCAGCATTTT	CASSFPEGVSNQPQHF
TRBJ2-3	few	-	TRBV7-3	TGTGCCAGCAGAAACCAGCGGAACACAGATACGCAGTATTTT	CASRNQRNTDTQYF
TRBJ2-7	few	-	TRBV7-9	TGTGCCAGCAGCCCAAGCACGGGGGGCCCCTACGAGCAGTACTTC	CASSPSTGGPYEQYF
TRBJ2-5	-	-	TRBV10-3	TGTGCCATCAGTGAGTGGGGGGGCGACGAAGAGACCCAGTACTTC	CAISEWGGDEETQYF
TRBJ2-7	-	TRBD2	TRBV4-1	TGCGCCAGCACCGCGGTGGCTAGCGGATACAATGAGCAGTACTTC	CASTAVASGYNEQYF
TRBJ2-3	-	-	TRBV11-2	TGTGCCAGCAGCTTAGCTGGGATTGAAGATACGCAGTATTTT	CASSLAGIEDTQYF
TRBJ2-3	-	-	TRBV3-1	TGTGCCAGCAGGCACAGGCGAGGTGGACGGCAAAACACAGATACGCAGTATTTT	CASRHRRGGRQNTDTQYF
TRBJ2-1	-	TRBD2	TRBV7-3	TGTGCCAGCAGCTCGCCGGGAGGGGTAGGTTCGGGTGAGCAGTTCTTC	CASSSPGGVGSGEQFF
TRBJ2-5	-	-	TRBV5-1	TGCGCCAGCAGCTCGGGACCGAGGGCAGAGACCCAGTACTTC	CASSSGPRAETQYF
TRBJ2-1	few	-	TRBV20-1	TGCAGTGCTCCATTCCCGGGAGATATTTACAATGAGCAGTTCTTC	CSAPFPGDIYNEQFF
TRBJ2-2	-	-	TRBV9	TGTGCCAGCAGGACAGGATTGACCGGGGAGCTGTTTTTT	CASRTGLTGELFF
TRBJ2-4	few	-	TRBV4-1	TGCGCCAGCAGCCTAACCTTTGACAGGTCGATAGCCAAAAACATTCAGTACTTC	CASSLTFDRSIAKNIQYF
TRBJ2-2	-	-	TRBV27	TGTGCCATCGGTTTAGACAGACGCACCGGGGAGCTGTTTTTT	CAIGLDRRTGELFF
TRBJ2-1	-	-	TRBV20-1	TGCAGTGCCCCTGTGGGGGGCGGATATGAGCAGTTCTTC	CSAPVGGGYEQFF
TRBJ1-1	few	-	TRBV7-9	TGTGCCAGCAGCTTGGTGGCTGAAGCTTTCTTT	CASSLVAEAFF
TRBJ1-2	-	-	TRBV6-5	TGTGCCAGCAGCCCAGAGTTGCTCTATGGCTACACCTTC	CASSPELLYGYTF
TRBJ2-1	few	TRBD1	TRBV7-9	TGTGCCAGCAGCTTAGAAGGGGGCCGGAACAATGAGCAGTTCTTC	CASSLEGGRNNEQFF